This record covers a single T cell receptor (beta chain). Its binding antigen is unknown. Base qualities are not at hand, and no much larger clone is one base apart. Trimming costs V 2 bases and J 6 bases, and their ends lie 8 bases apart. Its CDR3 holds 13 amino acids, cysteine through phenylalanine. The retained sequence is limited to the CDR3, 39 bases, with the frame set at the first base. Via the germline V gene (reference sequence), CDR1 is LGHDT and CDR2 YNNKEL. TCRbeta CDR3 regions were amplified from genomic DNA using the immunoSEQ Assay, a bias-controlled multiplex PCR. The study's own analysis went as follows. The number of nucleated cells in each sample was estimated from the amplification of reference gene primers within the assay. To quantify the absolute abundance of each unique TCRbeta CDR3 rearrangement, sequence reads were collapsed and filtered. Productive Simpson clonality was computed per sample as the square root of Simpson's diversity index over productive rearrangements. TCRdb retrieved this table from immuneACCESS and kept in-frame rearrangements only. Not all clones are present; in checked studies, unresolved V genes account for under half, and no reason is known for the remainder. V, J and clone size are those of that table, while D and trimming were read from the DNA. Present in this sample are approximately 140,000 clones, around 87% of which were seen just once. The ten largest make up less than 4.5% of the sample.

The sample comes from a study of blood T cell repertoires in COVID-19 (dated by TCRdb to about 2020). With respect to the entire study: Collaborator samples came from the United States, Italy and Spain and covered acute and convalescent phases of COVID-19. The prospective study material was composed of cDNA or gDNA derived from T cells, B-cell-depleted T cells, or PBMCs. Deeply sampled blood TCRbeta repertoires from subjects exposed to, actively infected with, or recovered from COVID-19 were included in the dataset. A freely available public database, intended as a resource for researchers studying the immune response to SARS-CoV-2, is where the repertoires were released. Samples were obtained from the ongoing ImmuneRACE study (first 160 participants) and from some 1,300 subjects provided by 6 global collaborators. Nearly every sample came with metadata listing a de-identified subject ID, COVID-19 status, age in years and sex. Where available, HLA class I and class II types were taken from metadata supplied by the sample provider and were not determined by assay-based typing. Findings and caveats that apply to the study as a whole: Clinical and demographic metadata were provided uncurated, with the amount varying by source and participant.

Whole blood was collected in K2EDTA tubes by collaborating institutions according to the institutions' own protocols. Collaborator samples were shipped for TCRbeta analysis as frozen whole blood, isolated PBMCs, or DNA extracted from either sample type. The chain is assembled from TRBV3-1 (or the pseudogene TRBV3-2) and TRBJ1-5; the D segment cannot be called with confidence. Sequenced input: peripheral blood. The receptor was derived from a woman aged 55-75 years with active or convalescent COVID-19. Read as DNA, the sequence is TGTGCCAGCAGCCAAATAGGGAGTCAGCCCCAGCATTTT. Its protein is CASSQIGSQPQHF.